This entry is about one T cell receptor (beta chain). Germline values: CDR1 SGHNT, CDR2 YENEEA. There are 13 residues in the CDR3. V lost 3 bases and J 5 bases, leaving 10 bases between the germline ends. This sample stems from a study of T cell responses to AZD1222 COVID-19 vaccine. Clones were read by immunoSEQ multiplex PCR, and TCRdb kept only the in-frame ones, dropping some. The repertoire holds 75,000 to 95,000 clones, with nearly 90% as singletons. The source is an adult in good health. This sequence joins TRBV11-3 and TRBJ1-1; D unclear. The specimen was peripheral blood, collected on day 0 of AZD1222 vaccination. CDR3 DNA: TGTGCCAGCAGCTTTAAGGGCGGGACTGAAGCTTTCTTT. It translates to CASSFKGGTEAFF.